This T cell receptor (beta chain) comes out of a study of shared clonotypes between healthy human individuals. The CDR3 contains 16 residues. Germline CDR1 and CDR2: SGHDN and FVKESK. V lost 2 bases and J lost 6; bases outside the gene matches: 9. The assay was immunoSEQ multiplex PCR, and TCRdb's table has in-frame clones only and misses some. The data show about 230,000 clones, about 65% seen once. Input material: memory CD4+ T cells sorted from blood. Indicated subset: CD45RA-negative fraction. This chain connects TRBV14 to TRBJ1-2; 10 bases are shared with TRBD1. The receptor was isolated from a man younger than 45 in good health. Written as DNA, the CDR3 is TGTGCCAGCAGCCAACTCGACAGGGGGCAACTGGATGGCTACACCTTC. Residues: CASSQLDRGQLDGYTF.